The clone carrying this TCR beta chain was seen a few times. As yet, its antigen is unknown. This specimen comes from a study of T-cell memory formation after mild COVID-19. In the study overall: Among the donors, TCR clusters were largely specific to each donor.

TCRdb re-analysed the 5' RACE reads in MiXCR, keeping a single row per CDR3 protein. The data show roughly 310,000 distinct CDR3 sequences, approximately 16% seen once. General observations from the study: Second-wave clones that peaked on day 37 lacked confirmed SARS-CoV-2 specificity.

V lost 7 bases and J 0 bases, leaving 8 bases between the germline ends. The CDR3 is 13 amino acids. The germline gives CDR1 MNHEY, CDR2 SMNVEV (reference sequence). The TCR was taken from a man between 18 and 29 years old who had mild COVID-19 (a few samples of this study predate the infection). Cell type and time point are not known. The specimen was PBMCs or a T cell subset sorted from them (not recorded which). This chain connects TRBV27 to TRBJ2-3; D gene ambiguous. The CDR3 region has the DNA TGTGCCAGCATGGCGGCTAGCACAGATACGCAGTATTTT. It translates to CASMAASTDTQYF.